This is a list of T cell receptor beta chains from one sample in a study of OX40 agonist ivuxolimab in advanced cancers. Sequenced by immunoSEQ multiplex PCR; TCRdb stores in-frame clones only, minus some. Of 95,000 to 100,000 clones in the sample, roughly 88% were seen once. The sequencing here drew on CD4+ or CD8+ T cells sorted from blood, taken in a trial of the OX40 agonist ivuxolimab. Receptor source: an adult with an advanced solid tumor such as melanoma, head and neck, liver or kidney cancer. The CDR3 runs from the conserved cysteine through the conserved F or W. The D gene is left open where the match is weak. Part of the rows lack a size; the others show once, few, many or a class for expanded clones.

CDR3 protein: CASSQASGFGTTAYEQYF
CDR3 DNA: TGCGCCAGCAGCCAAGCCTCCGGTTTTGGTACTACCGCCTACGAGCAGTACTTC
J gene: TRBJ2-7
V gene: TRBV4-1
clone size: .
D gene: .

CDR3 protein: CASSPNAGTQHF
CDR3 DNA: TGTGCCAGTAGCCCTAACGCGGGGACCCAGCATTTT
J gene: TRBJ1-5
V gene: TRBV19
clone size: few
D gene: .

CDR3 protein: CASSLERRARSEQYF
CDR3 DNA: TGTGCCAGCAGCTTGGAGCGACGGGCCAGGTCCGAGCAGTACTTC
J gene: TRBJ2-7
V gene: TRBV5-6
clone size: few
D gene: .

CDR3 protein: CASSISRQGSTEAFF
CDR3 DNA: TGTGCCAGTAGTATCTCTCGGCAGGGTAGCACTGAAGCTTTCTTT
J gene: TRBJ1-1
V gene: TRBV19
clone size: .
D gene: .

CDR3 protein: CAWSPIYGYTF
CDR3 DNA: TGTGCCTGGAGTCCTATTTATGGCTACACCTTC
J gene: TRBJ1-2
V gene: TRBV30
clone size: .
D gene: .

CDR3 protein: CASSLVGYLNEQFF
CDR3 DNA: TGTGCCAGCAGCTTAGTTGGCTACCTCAATGAGCAGTTCTTC
J gene: TRBJ2-1
V gene: TRBV7-2
clone size: .
D gene: .

CDR3 protein: CASSPSGTGGPYGYTF
CDR3 DNA: TGTGCCAGCAGTCCTTCTGGGACAGGGGGTCCGTATGGCTACACCTTC
J gene: TRBJ1-2
V gene: TRBV9
clone size: few
D gene: TRBD1

CDR3 protein: CASSPHLLAGGATDTQYF
CDR3 DNA: TGTGCCAGCAGCCCCCACTTACTAGCGGGAGGGGCCACAGATACGCAGTATTTT
J gene: TRBJ2-3
V gene: TRBV7-9
clone size: .
D gene: TRBD2

CDR3 protein: CASSLLGQGSHEQYF
CDR3 DNA: TGTGCCAGCAGCTTACTTGGACAGGGGTCCCACGAGCAGTACTTC
J gene: TRBJ2-7
V gene: TRBV5-5
clone size: .
D gene: TRBD1

CDR3 protein: CASSLSAGENTEAFF
CDR3 DNA: TGCGCCAGCAGCTTGTCAGCGGGGGAGAACACTGAAGCTTTCTTT
J gene: TRBJ1-1
V gene: TRBV5-1
clone size: .
D gene: .

CDR3 protein: CASSLAESGAPQETQYF
CDR3 DNA: TGTGCCAGCAGCTTAGCGGAGTCTGGGGCGCCCCAAGAGACCCAGTACTTC
J gene: TRBJ2-5
V gene: TRBV7-9
clone size: once
D gene: .

CDR3 protein: CASSLAQGAATNEKLFF
CDR3 DNA: TGCGCCAGCAGCTTGGCGCAGGGGGCTGCAACTAATGAAAAACTGTTTTTT
J gene: TRBJ1-4
V gene: TRBV5-1
clone size: .
D gene: TRBD1

CDR3 protein: CASSREQGAYEQYF
CDR3 DNA: TGCGCCAGCAGCAGGGAGCAGGGCGCATACGAGCAGTACTTC
J gene: TRBJ2-7
V gene: TRBV5-1
clone size: .
D gene: .

CDR3 protein: CASSISGGGEQYF
CDR3 DNA: TGTGCCAGTAGTATTTCGGGAGGCGGCGAGCAGTACTTC
J gene: TRBJ2-7
V gene: TRBV19
clone size: .
D gene: TRBD2

CDR3 protein: CASSAVTGDGYTF
CDR3 DNA: TGTGCCAGCAGTGCAGTCACGGGGGATGGCTACACCTTC
J gene: TRBJ1-2
V gene: TRBV6-5
clone size: .
D gene: .

CDR3 protein: CATSREPGGPYEQYF
CDR3 DNA: TGTGCCACCAGCAGAGAGCCGGGAGGGCCCTACGAGCAGTACTTC
J gene: TRBJ2-7
V gene: TRBV15
clone size: .
D gene: TRBD2

CDR3 protein: CSVAWTGSDTQYF
CDR3 DNA: TGCAGCGTCGCTTGGACTGGCTCAGATACGCAGTATTTT
J gene: TRBJ2-3
V gene: TRBV29-1
clone size: .
D gene: .

CDR3 protein: CASSLRGGVYGYTF
CDR3 DNA: TGTGCCAGCAGCTTACGGGGGGGAGTCTATGGCTACACCTTC
J gene: TRBJ1-2
V gene: TRBV11-3
clone size: .
D gene: .

CDR3 protein: CALDGLGVTNEQFF
CDR3 DNA: TGTGCACTGGACGGTCTAGGCGTAACCAATGAGCAGTTCTTC
J gene: TRBJ2-1
V gene: TRBV30
clone size: .
D gene: .

CDR3 protein: CSVPDRARETQYF
CDR3 DNA: TGCAGCGTTCCCGACAGGGCGCGAGAGACCCAGTACTTC
J gene: TRBJ2-5
V gene: TRBV29-1
clone size: .
D gene: TRBD1

CDR3 protein: CASRSSTSGGRELFF
CDR3 DNA: TGTGCCAGTAGGTCCTCGACTAGCGGGGGGCGGGAGCTGTTTTTT
J gene: TRBJ2-2
V gene: TRBV19
clone size: .
D gene: TRBD2

CDR3 protein: CASSLGRNTEAFF
CDR3 DNA: TGTGCCAGCAGCTTAGGCAGGAACACTGAAGCTTTCTTT
J gene: TRBJ1-1
V gene: TRBV7-2
clone size: once
D gene: .